The 3 T cell receptor beta chains reported below all come from one sample, sequenced in a study of T cell repertoires in aging, cancer and after chemotherapy. Peripheral blood genomic DNA, not sorted cells or RNA, was the template. TRB rearrangements spanning V, D and J were amplified using mixed TRB-A/B primers. TCRdb used MiXCR to reprocess the multiplex PCR reads, holding one entry per CDR3 protein. The sample consists of around 2,500 distinct CDR3 sequences, around 23% of them appearing once. Sequenced: blood. The source is a human donor with a solid tumor.

This clonotype appeared a few times. The chain uses TRBV19 and TRBJ2-2; tentative D call: TRBD2 (5 bases). Per germline, CDR1 LNHDA and CDR2 SQIVND (reference sequence). The CDR3 is 14 amino acids. Trimming took 6 bases from V and 7 from J, leaving 15 bases between them. In nucleotides, the CDR3 is TGTGCCAGTAGCCGACGGGTGGGGAGCGGGGAGCTGTTTTTT. As protein: CASSRRVGSGELFF.

This clonotype turned up a few times. The genes are TRBV20-1 and TRBJ1-5; D possibly corresponds to TRBD1 (5 bases). Germline lookup yields CDR1 DFQATT and CDR2 SNEGSKA (reference sequence). The V end was cut by 0 bases, the J end by 0 bases, with 9 bases between. This CDR3 spans 15 amino acids. The CDR3 sequence is CSARERGVSNQPQHF. The CDR3 DNA reads TGCAGTGCTAGAGAAAGGGGTGTTAGCAATCAGCCCCAGCATTTT.

The rearrangement links TRBV10-3 to TRBJ2-1; the match to TRBD1 covers 8 bases. Losses at the gene ends were 5 bases for V and 9 bases for J; bases not matched to a gene: 6. Germline V CDR1 and CDR2: ENHRY, SYGVKD. CDR3 length equals 13 residues. CDR3 in amino acids: CAISISGGSEQFF. The CDR3 DNA reads TGTGCCATCAGTATTTCAGGGGGCAGTGAGCAGTTCTTC.